This T cell receptor beta chain was profiled in a study of T cells after yellow fever vaccination. TCRdb itself ran the 5' RACE reads through MiXCR, one entry per CDR3 protein. The sample shows roughly 500,000 distinct CDR3 sequences, under 25% of them seen only once. The CDR3 is made up of 15 amino acids. The germline V gene encodes CDR1 SGHTA and CDR2 FQGNSA. V lost 5 bases to trimming and J lost 2 bases, with 16 bases between them. General study results and limits: The booster saw the reappearance of most primary-vaccination clones (around 95% CD4, 88% CD8). CD4 and CD8 compartments shared a small share of clonotypes, likely from convergent recombination. Sorted repertoires could include abundant contaminating clonotypes from bulk cells.

Points on this clonotype: Its antigen is still unknown.

This clonotype was sampled from a man aged 25-45 years who received the YFV17D yellow fever vaccine. The material was PBMCs, obtained 15 days after the yellow fever booster vaccination. The rearrangement uses TRBV7-2 and TRBJ2-7; D gene ambiguous. CDR3 protein: CASSPRGGKPYEQYF. The CDR3 DNA reads as TGTGCCAGCAGCCCCAGAGGTGGGAAGCCCTACGAGCAGTACTTC.